This T cell receptor beta chain is from a study of T cells after yellow fever vaccination. This CDR3 has 16 amino acids. Per the germline V gene, CDR1 is LGHNA and CDR2 is YSLEER. Trimming took off 0 bases at V and 3 bases at J, with 15 bases between the two ends. As concerns this clonotype: Its antigen is unknown.

A 5'RACE template-switching step, the method used to make TCR cDNA, added a universal primer site and UMIs. MiXCR, applied by TCRdb to the 5' RACE reads, yields one record per CDR3 protein. The sample consists of about 120,000 distinct CDR3 sequences, approximately 8.4% of them appearing once. The study, taken as a whole, reports: It was the secondary response that reached its peak faster, day 5 versus 15, but it was weaker.

The specimen comprised CD8+ T cells sorted from PBMCs, sampled 45 days after the yellow fever booster vaccination. The chain has TRBV4-3 and TRBJ2-7; D is possibly TRBD1 or TRBD2 (6 bases each). The clonotype was recovered from a young man who received the YFV17D yellow fever vaccine. CDR3 region: CASSQEEGGLYYEQYF. In DNA, the CDR3 is TGCGCCAGCAGCCAAGAAGAAGGGGGGCTATACTACGAGCAGTACTTC.